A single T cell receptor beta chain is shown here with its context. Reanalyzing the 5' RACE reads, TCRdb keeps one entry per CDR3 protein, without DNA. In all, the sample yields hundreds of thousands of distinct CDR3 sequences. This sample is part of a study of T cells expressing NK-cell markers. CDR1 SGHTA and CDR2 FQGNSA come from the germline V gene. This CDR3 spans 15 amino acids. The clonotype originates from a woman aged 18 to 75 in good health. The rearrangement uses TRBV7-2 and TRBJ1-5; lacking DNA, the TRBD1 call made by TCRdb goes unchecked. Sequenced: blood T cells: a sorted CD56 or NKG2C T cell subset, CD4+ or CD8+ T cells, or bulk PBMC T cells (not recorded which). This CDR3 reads CASSSRGSGNQPQHF.